This TCR beta chain was captured in a study of long-term antiretroviral therapy in people with HIV. General study findings and limits: Repertoires from HIV showed CDR3 length ranges narrower than those of controls. The study found that diversity rose after ART but stayed below transplant donor controls. Unavailable data included ART adherence, viral resistance and therapy changes (switches in treatment).

Germline CDR1 reads MDHEN; CDR2 reads SYDVKM. V was clipped by 2 bases and J by 0 bases, with 8 bases between them. CDR3 size: 16 residues. As concerns this clone: What it binds is not known.

Until DNA extraction, the samples held between about 1-10 million cryopreserved PBMC. immunoSEQ v3.0 was run at survey level. The table came from immunoSEQ multiplex PCR; TCRdb's copy has only in-frame clones and leaves some out. This table has around 8,000 clones, roughly 80% appearing once. This chain connects TRBV28 to TRBJ1-6, with D unresolved. The receptor was derived from a man between 40 and 49 years old with HIV. This specimen consisted of unsorted PBMCs, obtained around 2.6 years before starting antiretroviral therapy. The CDR3 bases are TGTGCCAGCAGTTTACGGGGATCCTCCTATAATTCACCCCTCCACTTT. Translation gives CASSLRGSSYNSPLHF.